Below, 15 T cell receptor beta chains from the same sample are listed, as sequenced in a study of human T cells and chemical hapten exposure. Whole blood that had not been fractionated was the source of extracted total RNA. Separate cDNA molecules received unique molecular identifiers, which the library attached to them. One entry per CDR3 protein results from TCRdb running MiXCR on the reads. The sample shows around 120,000 distinct CDR3 sequences, around 8.5% of them seen only once. Sequenced: whole blood. The receptors originated from a human donor in good health. Some clones in this sample may be carry-over from other donors' samples.

The sample holds many counts of this clonotype. The genes are TRBV27 and TRBJ2-5; 12 bases map to TRBD2. This CDR3 has 15 amino acids. Losses at the gene ends were 5 bases for V and 3 bases for J; bases not matched to a gene: 4. Germline V gene data show CDR1 as MNHEY and CDR2 as SMNVEV (reference sequence). CDR3 in DNA: TGTGCCAGCAGTACTTGGACTAGCGGGAAAGAGACCCAGTACTTC. Translation gives CASSTWTSGKETQYF.

This clonotype was counted a few times. The rearrangement uses TRBV4-2 and TRBJ1-6, with TRBD1 matching 8 bases. J lost 7 bases, V lost 4 bases, and 9 bases had no gene match. CDR1 and CDR2 (germline): LGHNA, YNFKEQ. The CDR3 sequence is 16 residues long. CDR3 protein: CASSPSTGAGNSPLHF. The CDR3 coding sequence is TGTGCCAGCAGCCCCTCGACAGGGGCGGGGAATTCACCCCTCCACTTT.

This clonotype was observed many times. The J gene is TRBJ1-3, the V gene TRBV27; the D gene is possibly TRBD1 (6 bases). This CDR3 spans 16 amino acids. The germline CDR1 and CDR2 sequences are MNHEY and SMNVEV (reference sequence). V was cut by 6 bases and J by 1 base, with 16 bases left in between. The chain's CDR3 is CASRSSGGLSGNTIYF. In nucleotides, the CDR3 is TGTGCCAGCAGGAGTTCCGGGGGGCTTTCTGGAAACACCATATATTTT.

This clonotype was observed a handful of times. This sequence joins TRBV15 and TRBJ1-5, with D perhaps matching TRBD1 (5 bases). The V and J ends lost 6 bases and 4 bases respectively, with 10 bases between them. Per the germline V gene, CDR1 is LNHNV and CDR2 is YYDKDF (reference sequence). This CDR3 has 13 amino acids. CDR3 residues: CATSQRGNQPQHF. CDR3 coding DNA: TGTGCCACCAGTCAAAGGGGTAATCAGCCCCAGCATTTT.

The V call is TRBV6-1, the J call TRBJ2-3; D possibly corresponds to TRBD2 (6 bases). The germline gives CDR1 MNHNS, CDR2 SASEGT. The CDR3 runs to 11 residues. Trimming cost V 7 bases and J 9 bases, with 11 bases left between them. The CDR3 region is CASISGLTQYF. The CDR3 nucleotides are TGTGCCAGCATCTCCGGACTAACGCAGTATTTT.

This clonotype was seen many times. This chain links TRBV19 with TRBJ1-5; D unresolved. The length of the CDR3 is 15 residues. V was shortened by 3 bases and J by 1 base, with 10 bases between the two germline ends. From germline, CDR1 is LNHDA and CDR2 SQIVND (reference sequence). The CDR3 loop is CASSIGRLSNQPQHF. The CDR3 DNA sequence: TGTGCCAGTAGTATTGGACGACTAAGCAATCAGCCCCAGCATTTT.

This chain joins TRBV6-1 and TRBJ1-5; 8 bases are a match to TRBD1. The CDR3 runs 14 residues. The germline CDR1 and CDR2 sequences are MNHNS and SASEGT. V was pared by 6 bases and J by 7 bases, with 8 bases of the junction left unmatched. The CDR3 is CASSFLQGEQPQHF. Written as DNA, the CDR3 is TGTGCCAGCAGCTTCCTACAGGGGGAACAGCCCCAGCATTTT.

This clonotype came up a few times. The rearrangement joins TRBV5-6 to TRBJ1-1, with D possibly TRBD1 on 5 matching bases. V dropped 2 bases and J dropped 5 bases, with 10 bases sitting between them. CDR3 size: 13 residues. Germline CDR1 reads SGHDT; CDR2 reads YYEEEE. In DNA form, the CDR3 reads TGTGCCAGCAGCTTCGCGGGGGGTACTGAAGCTTTCTTT. Its protein is CASSFAGGTEAFF.

This chain joins TRBV20-1 and TRBJ2-5; 11 bases map to TRBD1. Germline-derived CDR1 and CDR2 are DFQATT and SNEGSKA (reference sequence). There are 16 residues in the CDR3. After removal of 0 bases from V and 4 bases from J, the junction contained 7 bases not matched to a gene. CDR3: CSARERGQGVRETQYF. CDR3 nucleotides: TGCAGTGCTAGAGAACGGGGACAGGGGGTGAGAGAGACCCAGTACTTC.

The CDR3 bases are TGTGCCTGGAGTCACGGGCTAGCGGGGCGGGGGGAGACCCAGTACTTC. Amino acids: CAWSHGLAGRGETQYF. The V call is TRBV30, the J call TRBJ2-5; 9 nucleotides agree with TRBD2. The V gene's germline CDR1 is GTSNPN and CDR2 SVGIG (reference sequence). The V segment lost 2 bases and the J segment 5 bases; nucleotides outside the gene matches: 12. This CDR3 is built from 16 residues.

There are many counts of this clonotype. V usage is TRBV29-1 and J usage is TRBJ2-7; no firm D call. With 6 bases removed from V and 0 bases from J, the gap between germline ends came to 9 bases. The germline V gene encodes CDR1 SQVTM and CDR2 ANQGSEA. The CDR3 has 12 amino acids. CDR3 DNA: TGCAGCGTGAACAGTGCCTCCTACGAGCAGTACTTC. Translating gives CSVNSASYEQYF.

This clonotype was counted only a few times. The V gene is TRBV4-3, the J gene TRBJ1-1; TRBD1 is a possible D gene (5 bases). CDR1 is LGHNA, CDR2 YSLEER, per germline. V was cut by 3 bases and J by 1 base, with 12 bases left in between. CDR3 length: 15 amino acids. CDR3 region: CASSQWTRGNTEAFF. CDR3 in DNA: TGCGCCAGCAGCCAGTGGACAAGGGGGAACACTGAAGCTTTCTTT.

The chain carries TRBV3-2 and TRBJ2-4; the table's D call TRBD1 went unverified against the DNA. TRBV3-2 counts as a pseudogene. CDR3 size: 12 residues. The CDR3 loop reads CASSRTGNIQYF. For the CDR3, the DNA is TGTGCCAGCAGCCGGACAGGAAACATTCAGTACTTC.

This clonotype was recorded a few times. The rearrangement uses TRBV19 and TRBJ2-3, with D possibly being TRBD1 (6 bases). This CDR3 region has 15 residues. V lost 6 bases to trimming and J lost 5 bases, with 18 bases between them. Germline loops: CDR1 LNHDA, CDR2 SQIVND (reference sequence). CDR3 bases: TGTGCCAGTAGCCTCGGGACACTCTCTCAAGATACGCAGTATTTT. Amino acids: CASSLGTLSQDTQYF.

This clonotype was detected a few times. This chain joins TRBV6-5 and TRBJ2-5, with unresolved D. Trimming removed 2 bases from V and 7 bases from J, with 14 bases in between. Germline values: CDR1 MNHEY, CDR2 SVGAGI. The CDR3 sequence is 14 residues long. This CDR3 reads CASSYDLGLGTQYF. CDR3 coding DNA: TGTGCCAGCAGTTACGATCTTGGCCTCGGGACCCAGTACTTC.